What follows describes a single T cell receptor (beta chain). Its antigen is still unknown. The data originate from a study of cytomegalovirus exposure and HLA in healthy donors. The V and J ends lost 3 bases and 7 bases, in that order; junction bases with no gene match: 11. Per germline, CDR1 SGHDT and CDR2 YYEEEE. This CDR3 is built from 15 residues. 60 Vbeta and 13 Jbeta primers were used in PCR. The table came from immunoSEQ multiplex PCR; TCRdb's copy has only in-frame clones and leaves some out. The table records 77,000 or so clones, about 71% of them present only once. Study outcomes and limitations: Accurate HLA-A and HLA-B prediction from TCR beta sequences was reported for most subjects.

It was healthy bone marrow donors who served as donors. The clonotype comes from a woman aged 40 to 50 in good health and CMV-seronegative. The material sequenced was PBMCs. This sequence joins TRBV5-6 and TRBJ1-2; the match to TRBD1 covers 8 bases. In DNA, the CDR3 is TGTGCCAGCAGCTCATCCATCAGGGGGCTCGGTGGCTACACCTTC. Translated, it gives CASSSSIRGLGGYTF. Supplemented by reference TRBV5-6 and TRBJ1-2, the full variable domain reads DAGVTQSPTHLIKTRGQQVTLRCSPKSGHDTVSWYQQALGQGPQFIFQYYEEEERQRGNFPDRFSGHQFPNYSSELNVNALLLGDSALYLCASSSSIRGLGGYTFGSGTRLTVV.